The sample holds many counts of the clone carrying this TCR beta chain. The germline gives CDR1 MNHEY, CDR2 SMNVEV (reference sequence). Trimming cost V 4 bases and J 0 bases, with 6 bases left between them. There are 13 residues in the CDR3. This sample stems from a study of T-cell memory formation after mild COVID-19. TCRdb reprocessed the 5' RACE reads with MiXCR, giving one entry per CDR3 protein. The table includes 250,000 to 350,000 distinct CDR3 sequences, 15% to 20% detected once. V and J are TRBV27 and TRBJ1-1; D not certain. The sequencing sample was made of PBMCs or a T cell subset sorted from them (not recorded which). The clonotype was recovered from a man between 18 and 29 years old who had mild COVID-19 (a few samples of this study predate the infection). Cell type and time point are not known. The CDR3 sequence is CASSSGMNTEAFF. The CDR3 region has the DNA TGTGCCAGCAGTTCGGGGATGAACACTGAAGCTTTCTTT.